This TCR beta chain originates from a study of vaccination effects on CD4 cells after COVID-19. Here immunoSEQ multiplex PCR was the method, and the copy in TCRdb shows in-frame clones only, minus some. The sample consists of around 35,000 clones, roughly 74% of them appearing once. A remark on this clone: Its antigen remains unidentified.

Looked up from germline, CDR1 is MNHEY and CDR2 is SMNVEV (reference sequence). The CDR3 runs 14 residues. The ends lost 6 bases at V and 4 bases at J; junction bases unmatched: 1. Investigators separated out CD4+ T cells once more than nine days of culture had passed. The chain combines TRBV27 with TRBJ2-3; TRBD2 agrees at 13 bases. The sequencing used CD4+ T cells from PBMCs cultured without peptide, collected before COVID-19 vaccination. The clonotype originates from a human donor who received a COVID-19 vaccine. The CDR3 protein is CASRLAGGPDTQYF. CDR3 bases: TGTGCCAGCAGACTAGCGGGAGGGCCAGATACGCAGTATTTT.